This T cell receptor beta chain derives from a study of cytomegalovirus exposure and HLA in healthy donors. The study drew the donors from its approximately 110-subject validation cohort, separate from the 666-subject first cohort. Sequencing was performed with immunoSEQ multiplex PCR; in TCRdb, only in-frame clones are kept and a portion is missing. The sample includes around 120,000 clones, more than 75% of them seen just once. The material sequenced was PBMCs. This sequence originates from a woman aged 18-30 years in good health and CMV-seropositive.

The CDR3 DNA follows: TGTGCCAGCAGCACCAGACGGAGTGAAGCTTTCTTT. It is translated as CASSTRRSEAFF. The chain is built from TRBV13 and TRBJ1-1, with D unresolved. V gave up 5 bases and J gave up 7 bases, with 11 bases separating them. Germline lookup yields CDR1 PRHDT and CDR2 FYEKMQ (reference sequence). There are 12 residues in the CDR3.